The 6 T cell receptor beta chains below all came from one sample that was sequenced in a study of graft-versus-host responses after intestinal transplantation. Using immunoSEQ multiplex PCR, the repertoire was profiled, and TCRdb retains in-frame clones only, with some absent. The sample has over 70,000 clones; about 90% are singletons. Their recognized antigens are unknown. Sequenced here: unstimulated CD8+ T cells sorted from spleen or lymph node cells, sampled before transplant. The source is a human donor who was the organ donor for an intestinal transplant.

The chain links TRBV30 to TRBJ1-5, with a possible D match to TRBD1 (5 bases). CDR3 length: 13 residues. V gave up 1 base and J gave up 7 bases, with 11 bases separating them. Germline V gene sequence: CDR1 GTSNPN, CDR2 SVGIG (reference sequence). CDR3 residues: CAWSGGEDQPQHF. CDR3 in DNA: TGTGCCTGGAGTGGGGGGGAGGACCAGCCCCAGCATTTT.

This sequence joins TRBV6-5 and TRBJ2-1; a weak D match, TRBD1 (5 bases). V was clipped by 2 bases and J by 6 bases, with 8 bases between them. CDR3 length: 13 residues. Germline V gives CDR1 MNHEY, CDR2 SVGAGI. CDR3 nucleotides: TGTGCCAGCAGTTACGGCGACAGCAATGAGCAGTTCTTC. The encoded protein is CASSYGDSNEQFF.

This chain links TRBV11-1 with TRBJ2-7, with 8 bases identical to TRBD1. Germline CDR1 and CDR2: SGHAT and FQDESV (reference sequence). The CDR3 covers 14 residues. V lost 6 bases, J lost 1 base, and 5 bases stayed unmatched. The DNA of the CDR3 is TGTGCCAGCAGTCCTCGGGACAGGTCCTACGAGCAGTACGTC. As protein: CASSPRDRSYEQYV.

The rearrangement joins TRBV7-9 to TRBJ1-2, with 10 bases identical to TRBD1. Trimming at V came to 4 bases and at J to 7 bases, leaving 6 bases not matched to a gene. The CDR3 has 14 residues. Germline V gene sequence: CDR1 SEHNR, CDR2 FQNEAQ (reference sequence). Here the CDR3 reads CASSSDRGRVGYTF. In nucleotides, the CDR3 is TGTGCCAGCAGCTCCGACAGGGGGCGGGTTGGCTACACCTTC.

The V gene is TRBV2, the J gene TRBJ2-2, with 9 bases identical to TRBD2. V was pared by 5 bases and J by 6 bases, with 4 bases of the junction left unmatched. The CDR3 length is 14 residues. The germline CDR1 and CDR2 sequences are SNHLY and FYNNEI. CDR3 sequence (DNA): TGTGCCAGCAGTAGCCTAGCGGGGCCCGGGGAGCTGTTTTTT. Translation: CASSSLAGPGELFF.

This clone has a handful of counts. The CDR3 is CASSISAGVGYTF. For the CDR3, the DNA is TGTGCCAGTAGTATCTCGGCAGGGGTGGGCTACACCTTC. The gene calls are TRBV19 and TRBJ1-2; maybe TRBD1 (6 bases). V gave up 3 bases and J gave up 8 bases, with 13 bases separating them. The CDR3 has 13 amino acids. CDR1 is LNHDA, CDR2 SQIVND, per germline (reference sequence). The whole variable domain, filled in from reference TRBV19 and TRBJ1-2, reads DGGITQSPKYLFRKEGQNVTLSCEQNLNHDAMYWYRQDPGQGLRLIYYSQIVNDFQKGDIAEGYSVSREKKESFPLTVTSAQKNPTAFYLCASSISAGVGYTFGSGTRLTVV.